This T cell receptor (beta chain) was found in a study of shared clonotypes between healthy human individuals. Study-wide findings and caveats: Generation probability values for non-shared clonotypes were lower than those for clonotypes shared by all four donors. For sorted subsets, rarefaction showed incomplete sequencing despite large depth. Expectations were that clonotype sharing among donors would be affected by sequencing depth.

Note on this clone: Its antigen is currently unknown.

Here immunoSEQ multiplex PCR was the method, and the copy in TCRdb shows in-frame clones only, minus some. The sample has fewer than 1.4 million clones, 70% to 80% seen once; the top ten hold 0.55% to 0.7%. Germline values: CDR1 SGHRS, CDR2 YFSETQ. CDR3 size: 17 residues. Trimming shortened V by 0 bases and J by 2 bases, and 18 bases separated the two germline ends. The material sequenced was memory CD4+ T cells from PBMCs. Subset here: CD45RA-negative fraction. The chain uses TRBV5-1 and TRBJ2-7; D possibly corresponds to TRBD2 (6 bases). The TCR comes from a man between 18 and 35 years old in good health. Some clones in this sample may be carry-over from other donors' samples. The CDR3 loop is CASSLGFDSGYPYEQYF. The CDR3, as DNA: TGCGCCAGCAGCTTGGGGTTTGATAGCGGATATCCCTACGAGCAGTACTTC.